This T cell receptor (beta chain) was identified in a study of response to subunit inactivated influenza vaccine. Broader study findings: Seasonal influenza vaccination, on each occasion, was suggested by the authors to recruit few new T cells.

TCRdb analysed the RT-PCR reads with MiXCR anew, one entry per CDR3 protein. This table has 590,000 or so distinct CDR3 sequences, around 13% appearing once. Only a few counts were recorded for this clonotype. Its antigen remains unknown. The TCR originated in a man aged 50 to 59 who received an inactivated influenza vaccine. Source: PBMCs from blood, taken 14 days before vaccination.

The CDR3 DNA follows: TGCGCCAGCAGCTGGGGTTCAGCTAGCACAGATACGCAGTATTTT. Residues: CASSWGSASTDTQYF. V gene TRBV5-1 combines with J gene TRBJ2-3; the D is unclear. In germline, CDR1 is SGHRS, CDR2 YFSETQ. V lost 3 bases and J 0 bases, leaving 11 bases between the germline ends. The CDR3 spans 15 residues. Looking up the rest from reference TRBV5-1 and TRBJ2-3 gives the full variable domain: KAGVTQTPRYLIKTRGQQVTLSCSPISGHRSVSWYQQTPGQGLQFLFEYFSETQRNKGNFPGRFSGRQFSNSRSEMNVSTLELGDSALYLCASSWGSASTDTQYFGPGTRLTVL.